The rows below give T cell receptor beta chains drawn from one sample of a study of T-cell memory formation after mild COVID-19. TCRdb analysed the 5' RACE reads with MiXCR anew, one entry per CDR3 protein. The sample lists around 450,000 distinct CDR3 sequences, roughly 20% occurring once. The material sequenced was PBMCs or a T cell subset sorted from them (not recorded which). Source of these receptors: an adult woman who had mild COVID-19 (a few samples of this study predate the infection). Cell type and time point are not known. The CDR3 runs from the conserved cysteine through the conserved F or W. Each record gives: J gene, V gene, CDR3 length, clone size, D gene, CDR3 protein, CDR3 DNA. The D gene is left open where the match is weak. Not all rows give a size; the values are once, few, many and, for expanded clones, a class.

TRBJ2-5	TRBV7-9	15	-	-	CASSSGPSVGETQYF	TGTGCCAGCAGCTCTGGGCCTAGCGTGGGAGAGACCCAGTACTTC
TRBJ1-2	TRBV7-2	14	-	-	CASSLYDSIYGYTF	TGTGCCAGCAGCTTATATGACAGTATCTATGGCTACACCTTC
TRBJ1-2	TRBV16	13	-	-	CASSRLEGYGYTF	TGTGCCAGCAGCCGCCTCGAAGGATATGGCTACACCTTC
TRBJ2-5	TRBV6-2/TRBV6-3	15	-	TRBD2	CASSTATSGSETQYF	TGTGCCAGCAGTACCGCGACTAGCGGGAGTGAGACCCAGTACTTC
TRBJ1-1	TRBV5-1	13	many	TRBD1	CASSLTGDTEAFF	TGCGCCAGCAGCTTGACAGGGGACACTGAAGCTTTCTTT
TRBJ2-1	TRBV3-1	14	-	TRBD2	CASSQKRGGVEQFF	TGTGCCAGCAGCCAAAAACGGGGGGGCGTTGAGCAGTTCTTC
TRBJ2-1	TRBV9	12	few	-	CASSPRLDEQFF	TGTGCCAGCAGCCCCCGTCTGGATGAGCAGTTCTTC
TRBJ2-7	TRBV29-1	12	few	-	CSVSTGYYEQYF	TGCAGCGTAAGCACAGGGTACTACGAGCAGTACTTC
TRBJ2-7	TRBV7-2	15	-	TRBD1	CASSLGAQGAYEQYF	TGTGCCAGCAGCTTAGGAGCGCAGGGGGCTTACGAGCAGTACTTC
TRBJ2-5	TRBV5-1	13	few	-	CASTTGQRETQYF	TGCGCCAGCACCACCGGCCAGAGAGAGACCCAGTACTTC
TRBJ1-2	TRBV12-3/TRBV12-4	18	-	-	CASSSQIIFSGQGYGYTF	TGTGCCAGCAGTTCCCAAATCATTTTCTCTGGGCAGGGATATGGCTACACCTTC
TRBJ2-5	TRBV7-2	13	-	TRBD1	CASSLATGETQYF	TGTGCCAGCAGCTTAGCGACAGGGGAGACCCAGTACTTC
TRBJ2-3	TRBV9	15	few	TRBD2	CASSLAGESTDTQYF	TGTGCCAGCAGTCTAGCGGGAGAAAGCACAGATACGCAGTATTTT
TRBJ1-1	TRBV20-1	12	-	-	CSVERLNTEAFF	TGCAGTGTAGAGAGGCTGAACACTGAAGCTTTCTTT
TRBJ2-7	TRBV12-3/TRBV12-4	13	-	TRBD1	CASSLGRDSEQYF	TGTGCCAGCAGTTTGGGCCGGGACAGCGAGCAGTACTTC
TRBJ1-6	TRBV20-1	14	many	-	CSASREGLGSPLHF	TGCAGTGCCTCCAGGGAAGGATTGGGATCACCCCTCCACTTT
TRBJ2-7	TRBV7-2	14	-	-	CASSPRVWGYEQYF	TGTGCCAGCAGCCCCAGGGTTTGGGGCTACGAGCAGTACTTC
TRBJ1-2	TRBV6-1	15	-	-	CASSEGPGWNNGYTF	TGTGCCAGCAGTGAAGGACCAGGGTGGAACAATGGCTACACCTTC
TRBJ1-1	TRBV6-5	14	-	-	CASSYRVGGTEAFF	TGTGCCAGCAGTTACAGGGTTGGGGGCACTGAAGCTTTCTTT
TRBJ2-1	TRBV7-2	16	few	TRBD1	CASSSNDRGLGNEQFF	TGTGCCAGCAGCTCCAATGACAGGGGTTTAGGGAATGAGCAGTTCTTC
TRBJ1-4	TRBV4-3	15	-	TRBD1	CASSQMGQGGEKLFF	TGCGCCAGCAGCCAGATGGGACAGGGTGGGGAAAAACTGTTTTTT
TRBJ2-3	TRBV14	15	-	-	CASSQDLAPTDTQYF	TGTGCCAGCAGCCAAGATCTGGCCCCCACAGATACGCAGTATTTT
TRBJ2-2	TRBV7-2	16	-	TRBD2	CASSQTSGTNTGELFF	TGTGCCAGCAGTCAGACTAGCGGAACGAACACCGGGGAGCTGTTTTTT
TRBJ1-2	TRBV7-2	14	many	-	CASSLNRGGHGYTF	TGTGCCAGCAGCTTAAACCGTGGCGGACATGGCTACACCTTC
TRBJ1-1	TRBV12-3/TRBV12-4	11	-	-	CASSPGGGAFF	TGTGCCAGCAGCCCCGGGGGGGGAGCTTTCTTT
TRBJ2-1	TRBV24-1	16	-	-	CATGSRVGDHYNEQFF	TGTGCCACCGGAAGTAGGGTGGGGGACCACTACAATGAGCAGTTCTTC
TRBJ1-2	TRBV20-1	15	-	TRBD1	CSARDRWDRAASYTF	TGCAGTGCTAGAGATCGCTGGGACAGGGCTGCGAGCTACACCTTC
TRBJ2-2	TRBV12-3/TRBV12-4	12	-	-	CASSDPGGELFF	TGTGCCAGCAGTGACCCGGGAGGGGAGCTGTTTTTT
TRBJ2-7	TRBV11-2	15	few	TRBD1	CASSLRDRAFYEQYF	TGTGCCAGCAGCTTAAGGGACAGGGCCTTTTACGAGCAGTACTTC
TRBJ2-1	TRBV5-1	16	-	-	CASSLAGSGSYNEQFF	TGCGCCAGCAGCTTGGCCGGCTCTGGGTCCTACAATGAGCAGTTCTTC
TRBJ1-1	TRBV27	13	few	TRBD1	CASSGGPYTEAFF	TGTGCCAGCTCAGGGGGCCCGTACACTGAAGCTTTCTTT
TRBJ2-7	TRBV5-1	14	-	-	CASSLPGTSYEQYF	TGCGCCAGCAGCTTGCCCGGGACCAGCTACGAGCAGTACTTC
TRBJ2-5	TRBV3-1	13	-	-	CASSQAAQETQYF	TGTGCCAGCAGCCAAGCCGCCCAAGAGACCCAGTACTTC
TRBJ2-3	TRBV3-1	15	-	-	CASSQDQWIGDTQYF	TGTGCCAGCAGCCAAGATCAGTGGATAGGTGATACGCAGTATTTT
TRBJ2-1	TRBV3-1	15	few	-	CASSRLPGSYNEQFF	TGTGCCAGCAGCCGGCTTCCTGGCTCCTACAATGAGCAGTTCTTC
TRBJ2-3	TRBV20-1	16	few	TRBD2	CSAKRSSGGSTDTQYF	TGCAGTGCTAAGCGCTCTAGCGGGGGGAGCACAGATACGCAGTATTTT
TRBJ2-6	TRBV28	12	-	-	CATSSGANVLTF	TGTGCGACAAGCTCTGGGGCCAACGTCCTGACTTTC
TRBJ1-6	TRBV5-1	15	-	TRBD1	CASQIQQGHNSPLHF	TGCGCCAGCCAGATCCAACAGGGGCATAATTCACCCCTCCACTTT
TRBJ2-5	TRBV10-3	13	few	-	CAISERAKETQYF	TGTGCCATCAGTGAGAGGGCAAAGGAGACCCAGTACTTC
TRBJ2-1	TRBV28	17	-	TRBD2	CASSSPGTSGLYNEQFF	TGTGCCAGCAGTTCTCCCGGGACTAGCGGGCTCTACAATGAGCAGTTCTTC
TRBJ2-7	TRBV5-1	14	many	-	CASSLEGSSYEQYF	TGCGCCAGCAGCTTGGAGGGGAGTAGCTACGAGCAGTACTTC
TRBJ2-7	TRBV12-3/TRBV12-4	14	many	TRBD2	CASSPGLAAYEQYF	TGTGCCAGCAGTCCGGGACTAGCGGCCTACGAGCAGTACTTC
TRBJ1-4	TRBV12-3/TRBV12-4	15	-	-	CASRPPGTRYEKLFF	TGTGCCAGCAGACCTCCCGGGACTCGGTACGAAAAACTGTTTTTT
TRBJ2-1	TRBV4-2	14	few	TRBD2	CASRPGLGANEQFF	TGTGCCAGCAGGCCGGGACTAGGGGCCAATGAGCAGTTCTTC
TRBJ2-7	TRBV6-2/TRBV6-3	11	-	-	CATSGTYEQYF	TGTGCCACCTCAGGTACCTACGAGCAGTACTTC
TRBJ1-1	TRBV29-1	13	-	TRBD1	CSVDPGQGGRAFF	TGCAGCGTTGACCCGGGACAGGGGGGGAGAGCTTTCTTT
TRBJ1-1	TRBV5-4	14	-	-	CASSLGGVGTEAFF	TGTGCCAGCAGCTTGGGGGGGGTAGGGACTGAAGCTTTCTTT